The 16 T cell receptor beta chains below come from one sample, sequenced in a study of read filtering for tumor transcriptome and immune sequencing. From roughly 390 ng of RNA, a library with molecular barcoded alpha/delta and beta/gamma adaptors was made. TCRdb ran MiXCR on the reads and lists one entry per CDR3 protein. The data contain around 140,000 distinct CDR3 sequences, under 15% of them singletons. Sequencing input: a population of CD138-negative cells sorted from bone marrow. Source of these receptors: a donor aged 40 or older with multiple myeloma.

This clonotype appeared a few times. The rearrangement joins TRBV15 to TRBJ2-7; D ambiguous. This CDR3 has 16 residues. Germline values: CDR1 LNHNV, CDR2 YYDKDF (reference sequence). The ends were cut back, 0 bases at V and 3 bases at J, with 15 bases in the middle. CDR3 sequence (DNA): TGTGCCACCAGCAGAGATCCCACACGGGTAATCTACGAGCAGTACTTC. It encodes CATSRDPTRVIYEQYF.

On this clonotype: A much bigger clone sits one base away, suggesting this may be a read error. The V call is TRBV20-1, the J call TRBJ2-1; 7 bases agree with TRBD2. The CDR3 has 17 amino acids. Germline V gene lookup returns CDR1 DFQATT and CDR2 SNEGSKA (reference sequence). DNA for the CDR3: TGCAGTGCTAGAGATAAAAGCGCGGGAGTAACCTACAATGGGCAGTTCTTC. It encodes CSARDKSAGVTYNGQFF.

This clonotype was observed at least ten times. The chain has TRBV27 and TRBJ1-2; D might be TRBD1 (6 bases). From germline, CDR1 is MNHEY and CDR2 SMNVEV (reference sequence). V lost 2 bases to trimming and J lost 6 bases, with 16 bases between them. CDR3 size: 15 residues. In DNA, the CDR3 is TGTGCCAGCAGTTTAAATCAGCGGACAGTCCATGGCTACACCTTC. The encoded protein is CASSLNQRTVHGYTF.

At least ten counts were recorded for this clonotype. The chain employs TRBV7-3 and TRBJ2-5; 11 bases map to TRBD2. Trimming removed 5 bases from V and 4 bases from J; junction bases left unmatched: 6. CDR3 length equals 15 residues. The germline gives CDR1 SGHTA, CDR2 FQGTGA. The CDR3 protein is CASSATSGRGETQYF. CDR3 nucleotides: TGTGCCAGCAGCGCAACTAGCGGGAGAGGAGAGACCCAGTACTTC. Full variable domain (rest looked up from reference TRBV7-3 and TRBJ2-5): GAGVSQTPSNKVTEKGKYVELRCDPISGHTALYWYRQSLGQGPEFLIYFQGTGAADDSGLPNDRFFAVRPEGSVSTLKIQRTERGDSAVYLCASSATSGRGETQYFGPGTRLLVL.

A note on this clonotype: A read error is possible here, since a much larger clone lies one base away. The chain is built from TRBV6-6 and TRBJ2-2, with D perhaps TRBD2 (7 bases). This CDR3 spans 17 amino acids. Germline values: CDR1 MNHNY, CDR2 SVGAGI (reference sequence). The V and J ends lost 2 bases and 3 bases respectively, with 16 bases between them. The CDR3 here is CASSYKGGGSDTGELFF. The CDR3 coding sequence is TGTGCCAGCAGTTACAAGGGGGGCGGGAGTGACACCGGGGAGCTGTTTTTT.

This clonotype occurred many times. The rearrangement links TRBV19 to TRBJ2-1; D not certain. V lost 7 bases to trimming and J lost 5 bases, with 18 bases between them. The CDR3 has 15 amino acids. Germline-derived CDR1 and CDR2 are LNHDA and SQIVND (reference sequence). CDR3 loop: CASTLNGDADNEQFF. CDR3 DNA: TGTGCCAGTACCCTTAATGGAGATGCGGACAATGAGCAGTTCTTC.

The chain joins TRBV20-1 to TRBJ1-5; 8 nucleotides line up with TRBD1. The trim removed 3 bases at V and 7 bases at J, leaving 11 bases unmatched. CDR1 is DFQATT and CDR2 is SNEGSKA in the germline V gene (reference sequence). This CDR3 is built from 15 residues. CDR3 in DNA: TGCAGTGCTAGCGAGGACAGGGAATGGAGGCAGCCCCAGCATTTT. It yields the protein CSASEDREWRQPQHF.

This clonotype was seen a handful of times. The CDR3 protein is CASSPGTSGRREQFF. The CDR3 DNA reads as TGTGCCAGCAGCCCTGGGACTAGCGGGAGACGTGAGCAGTTCTTC. V and J are TRBV11-1 and TRBJ2-1, with 14 bases aligning to TRBD2. Trimming cost V 5 bases and J 9 bases; bases outside gene matches: 6. This CDR3 is built from 15 residues. Germline V gene lookup returns CDR1 SGHAT and CDR2 FQDESV (reference sequence).

This clonotype was seen many times. V gene TRBV7-2 combines with J gene TRBJ2-7; tentatively, D is TRBD1 (5 bases). Germline V lookup: CDR1 SGHTA, CDR2 FQGNSA. V was clipped by 1 base and J by 2 bases, with 15 bases between them. CDR3 length: 16 residues. The chain's CDR3 is CASSLEGRAQTYEQYF. CDR3 bases: TGTGCCAGCAGCTTAGAAGGCAGGGCGCAGACCTACGAGCAGTACTTC. Full variable domain (remainder filled in from reference TRBV7-2 and TRBJ2-7): GAGVSQSPSNKVTEKGKDVELRCDPISGHTALYWYRQSLGQGLEFLIYFQGNSAPDKSGLPSDRFSAERTGGSVSTLTIQRTQQEDSAVYLCASSLEGRAQTYEQYFGPGTRLTVT.

This clonotype was recorded many times. The rearrangement uses TRBV3-1 and TRBJ2-1; D ambiguous. The CDR3 runs to 14 residues. Germline loops: CDR1 LGHDT, CDR2 YNNKEL (reference sequence). Trimming removed 4 bases at V and 8 bases at J, with 15 bases between. The CDR3 DNA is TGTGCCAGCAGCCCGTTAGGGCCTAGGGATGAGCAGTTCTTC. Its protein is CASSPLGPRDEQFF.

The chain joins TRBV12-3 or TRBV12-4 to TRBJ2-3; D is perhaps TRBD2 (6 bases). Deletions cut 6 bases from V and 6 bases from J, with 13 bases between. This CDR3 has 13 amino acids. This CDR3 is CASSRDSLDTQYF. The CDR3, as DNA: TGTGCCAGCAGCCGGGACTCCCTGGATACGCAGTATTTT.

This clonotype was seen ten or more times. The chain links TRBV18 to TRBJ1-1, with D possibly being TRBD1 (5 bases). Germline CDR1 reads KGHSH; CDR2 reads LQKENI. V was shortened by 2 bases and J by 5 bases, with 15 bases between the two germline ends. The CDR3 loop spans 15 amino acids. The CDR3 is CASSPIALGGTEAFF. The CDR3 DNA follows: TGTGCCAGCTCACCAATCGCCCTCGGGGGGACTGAAGCTTTCTTT. Using reference TRBV18 and TRBJ1-1 for the parts outside the CDR3, the full variable domain is NAGVMQNPRHLVRRRGQEARLRCSPMKGHSHVYWYRQLPEEGLKFMVYLQKENIIDESGMPKERFSAEFPKEGPSILRIQQVVRGDSAAYFCASSPIALGGTEAFFGQGTRLTVV.

The sample holds many counts of this clonotype. V is TRBV7-2 and J is TRBJ2-3; D is perhaps TRBD2 (6 bases). This CDR3 has 18 residues. V was shortened by 0 bases and J by 6 bases, with 22 bases between the two germline ends. In germline, CDR1 is SGHTA, CDR2 FQGNSA. The CDR3 nucleotides read TGTGCCAGCAGCTTAGCCACTAGCATCCCCACCGGAGTGGATACGCAGTATTTT. Its translation is CASSLATSIPTGVDTQYF.

About this clonotype: Since a much larger clone is just one base distant, this may be a read error. The chain couples TRBV6-5 to TRBJ2-7; 7 positions match TRBD1. Germline assignment: CDR1 MNHEY and CDR2 SVGAGI. The CDR3 is made up of 14 amino acids. CDR3 residues: CVSSYSRGHYEQYF. CDR3 bases: TGTGTCAGCAGTTACTCGAGGGGGCACTACGAGCAGTACTTC.

This clonotype was counted a few times. The chain combines TRBV20-1 with TRBJ2-1; 10 nucleotides align to TRBD2. Germline V gene lookup returns CDR1 DFQATT and CDR2 SNEGSKA (reference sequence). The CDR3 is 13 amino acids. The V gene end was trimmed by 5 bases and the J gene end by 7 bases; junction bases not matched to a gene: 5. In nucleotides, the CDR3 is TGCAGTGCTTCACTAGCGGGAAATAATGAGCAGTTCTTC. The encoded protein is CSASLAGNNEQFF.

This clonotype came up many times. The rearrangement uses TRBV14 and TRBJ2-5; 13 nucleotides match TRBD2. The CDR3 has 16 residues. The V gene end was trimmed by 3 bases and the J gene end by 4 bases; junction bases not matched to a gene: 5. CDR1 is SGHDN and CDR2 is FVKESK in the germline V gene. The CDR3 DNA sequence: TGTGCCAGCAGCCACCCGGGACTAGCGGGATTAGAGACCCAGTACTTC. Its translation is CASSHPGLAGLETQYF.